The subject of this entry is one T cell receptor beta chain. Antigen specificity is unknown. These data are taken from a study of CD8 T cells in Susac syndrome. Study-level findings and limits: In its TCR sequencing and HLA analysis, the study acknowledged that the number of individuals was relatively small.

The CDR3 covers 17 residues. Germline V gene data show CDR1 as SGHTA and CDR2 as FQGNSA. V was cut by 3 bases and J by 7 bases, with 24 bases left in between. Negative isolation was used for CD8+ and CD4+ T cells and FACS enrichment for TEMRA cells. With random hexamers, about 0.45 to 1 ug RNA was reverse transcribed. It was immunoSEQ multiplex PCR that amplified TCR beta CDR3 across 54 Vbeta and 13 Jbeta. TCRdb used MiXCR to reprocess the immunoSEQ multiplex PCR reads, holding one entry per CDR3 protein. The sample includes roughly 120,000 distinct CDR3 sequences, just under 95% seen only once; the top ten take around 0.078%.

The V and J genes are TRBV7-2 and TRBJ1-2, with D uncertain. Sample: CD4+ T cells from PBMCs. The TCR originated in a human donor in good health. The CDR3 sequence is CASSLFSGELPWTGYTF. CDR3 DNA: TGTGCCAGCAGCTTGTTTTCCGGGGAACTCCCCTGGACTGGCTACACCTTC.